The 30 T cell receptor beta chains given below trace back to one sample, sequenced in a study of blood T cell repertoires in COVID-19. Sequenced by immunoSEQ multiplex PCR; TCRdb stores in-frame clones only, minus some. The sample includes some 58,000 clones, around nine tenths of them seen just once. Sequencing used peripheral blood. These receptors were collected from a man in his fifties or sixties with acute or convalescent COVID-19.

This chain's CDR3 is CATSDSSILGGKAEAFF. The CDR3 coding sequence is TGTGCCACCAGTGATTCGTCCATACTAGGGGGCAAAGCTGAAGCTTTCTTT. This chain links TRBV24-1 with TRBJ1-1; TRBD1 agrees at 7 bases. Germline V gene sequence: CDR1 KGHDR, CDR2 SFDVKD. The CDR3 loop spans 17 amino acids. Germline trimming cut 2 bases from V and 6 bases from J; bases unmatched to any gene: 14.

This chain links TRBV18 with TRBJ2-5; TRBD1 agrees at 9 bases. V was pared by 3 bases and J by 4 bases, with 9 bases of the junction left unmatched. There are 16 residues in the CDR3. CDR1 and CDR2 (germline): KGHSH, LQKENI. As DNA, the CDR3 is TGTGCCAGCTCACCCGGACAGGGGAGAGGGGGAGAGACCCAGTACTTC. This sequence encodes CASSPGQGRGGETQYF.

This rearrangement joins TRBV5-1 to TRBJ2-5; D perhaps matches TRBD1 (6 bases). Germline V CDR1 and CDR2: SGHRS, YFSETQ. This CDR3 is 15 amino acids long. V gave up 4 bases and J gave up 7 bases, with 20 bases separating them. CDR3 amino acids: CASSPDGQPLGTQYF. The DNA for the CDR3 is TGCGCCAGCAGCCCGGATGGACAGCCCCTTGGGACCCAGTACTTC.

For this clone: This specimen includes other DNA sequences encoding the same CDR3. DNA of the CDR3: TGTGCCACCAGTGACCCGGGACAGGGGGGAGACATTCAGTACTTC. This codes for CATSDPGQGGDIQYF. This chain joins TRBV24-1 and TRBJ2-4; 11 bases map to TRBD1. J gave up 8 bases and V 4 bases, and 6 bases lay outside the gene matches. CDR1 and CDR2 from the germline V gene are KGHDR and SFDVKD. CDR3 length: 15 residues.

Points on this clone: Additional DNA sequences in this sample encode the identical CDR3. This rearrangement joins TRBV20-1 to TRBJ2-7, with a weak D call TRBD1 (6 bases). Trimming shortened V by 5 bases and J by 3 bases, and 8 bases separated the two germline ends. Germline assignment: CDR1 DFQATT and CDR2 SNEGSKA (reference sequence). This CDR3 contains 11 residues. The CDR3 region has the DNA TGCAGTGCTCTAGGGGGCTACGAGCAGTACTTC. Translated, it gives CSALGGYEQYF.

J is TRBJ1-2 and V is TRBV12-5; perhaps TRBD1 as D (6 bases). V lost 1 base, J lost 4 bases, and 19 bases lay in between. Germline CDR1 reads LGHNT; CDR2 reads FRNRAP. The CDR3 spans 17 residues. The CDR3 loop reads CASGLGSQGTSTYGYTF. The CDR3 DNA sequence: TGTGCTAGTGGTTTGGGATCTCAGGGGACCTCTACCTATGGCTACACCTTC.

The chain has TRBV2 and TRBJ2-5, with a tentative D call TRBD1 (5 bases). The V end lost 8 bases, the J end lost 7 bases, and 14 bases lay between the germline ends. Germline lookup yields CDR1 SNHLY and CDR2 FYNNEI. This CDR3 is 12 amino acids long. CDR3: CASGGRDVTQYF. Written as DNA, the CDR3 is TGTGCCAGCGGTGGCAGGGATGTGACCCAGTACTTC.

This sequence joins TRBV4-1 and TRBJ1-4; no clear D. This CDR3 spans 14 amino acids. V dropped 1 base and J dropped 7 bases, with 10 bases sitting between them. Per the germline V gene, CDR1 is MGHRA and CDR2 is YSYEKL. Written as DNA, the CDR3 is TGCGCCAGCAGCCAAGGTCTACTGCGTGAAAAACTGTTTTTT. Translating gives CASSQGLLREKLFF.

In DNA form, the CDR3 reads TGTGCCAGCAGCCGCGCGATTCATTATTCGGACACTGAAGCTTTCTTT. Its translation is CASSRAIHYSDTEAFF. V gene TRBV11-2 combines with J gene TRBJ1-1; D remains unclear. This CDR3 has 16 amino acids. Trimming removed 5 bases at V and 3 bases at J, with 19 bases between. Germline CDR1 is SGHAT and CDR2 is FQNNGV.

This clone came up a few times. This chain uses TRBV6-4 with TRBJ2-3; TRBD2 matches 10 bases. The CDR3 loop spans 16 amino acids. Germline loops: CDR1 MRHNA, CDR2 SNTAGT. The V segment lost 4 bases and the J segment 2 bases; nucleotides outside the gene matches: 6. The CDR3 region is CASSATSGVATDTQYF. CDR3 in DNA: TGTGCCAGCAGTGCTACTAGCGGGGTAGCCACAGATACGCAGTATTTT.

This sequence joins TRBV6-5 and TRBJ2-1; no firm D call. The germline V gene encodes CDR1 MNHEY and CDR2 SVGAGI. V was cut by 8 bases and J by 0 bases, with 14 bases left in between. The CDR3 extends over 15 amino acids. CDR3 region: CASLYRRSSYNEQFF. The CDR3 DNA sequence: TGTGCCAGCCTTTATCGACGGAGCTCCTACAATGAGCAGTTCTTC.

The rearrangement links TRBV19 to TRBJ1-2, with 9 bases lining up with TRBD1. Germline CDR1 LNHDA, CDR2 SQIVND (reference sequence). This CDR3 is 15 amino acids long. The J segment lost 5 bases and the V segment lost 3 bases, leaving 7 bases of the junction unmatched. CDR3 amino acids: CASSMFMGQGYGYTF. The CDR3 DNA is TGTGCCAGTAGTATGTTTATGGGACAGGGATATGGCTACACCTTC.

This clone was seen a handful of times. The chain employs TRBV19 and TRBJ2-7, with 9 bases fitting TRBD1. This CDR3 is built from 16 residues. The germline gives CDR1 LNHDA, CDR2 SQIVND (reference sequence). The junction had 9 bases not matched to a gene; V was cut back by 3 bases and J by 3 bases. The CDR3 coding sequence is TGTGCCAGTAGTATCCTAACCGGGACAGGGAACTACGAGCAGTACTTC. Protein sequence: CASSILTGTGNYEQYF.

The chain employs TRBV18 and TRBJ1-2, with D possibly being TRBD1 (5 bases). The germline V gene has CDR1 KGHSH and CDR2 LQKENI. V was trimmed by 3 bases and J by 3 bases, leaving 8 bases between them. This CDR3 comprises 13 residues. CDR3 nucleotide sequence: TGTGCCAGCTCACCCTCGACAGACTATGGCTACACCTTC. This translates into CASSPSTDYGYTF. Combining the CDR3 with reference TRBV18 and TRBJ1-2 gives the whole variable domain NAGVMQNPRHLVRRRGQEARLRCSPMKGHSHVYWYRQLPEEGLKFMVYLQKENIIDESGMPKERFSAEFPKEGPSILRIQQVVRGDSAAYFCASSPSTDYGYTFGSGTRLTVV.

The gene calls are TRBV16 and TRBJ1-5; D might be TRBD1 (5 bases). The V gene's germline CDR1 is KGHSY and CDR2 FQNENV. Trimming removed 0 bases from V and 6 bases from J, with 12 bases in between. The CDR3 loop spans 15 amino acids. This CDR3 is CASSQSQGQGQPQHF. The CDR3 DNA reads TGTGCCAGCAGCCAATCGCAGGGCCAAGGTCAGCCCCAGCATTTT.

The J gene is TRBJ2-1, the V gene TRBV7-3, with TRBD2 matching 11 bases. Unmatched junction bases numbered 5, after V lost 1 base and J lost 9 bases. Germline CDR1 SGHTA, CDR2 FQGTGA. The CDR3 contains 15 residues. For the CDR3, the DNA is TGTGCCAGCAGCTTAATGCTAGCGGGAGGTTCTGAGCAGTTCTTC. This sequence encodes CASSLMLAGGSEQFF.

The rearrangement uses TRBV7-9 and TRBJ2-1; possible D gene TRBD2, 5 bases. The CDR3 consists of 16 residues. The V gene lost 1 base and the J gene lost 4 bases, with 14 bases spanning the gap. CDR1 is SEHNR, CDR2 FQNEAQ, per germline (reference sequence). The CDR3 nucleotides read TGTGCCAGCAGCTTAGTCCCATATCGGGGTTACAATGAGCAGTTCTTC. It codes for CASSLVPYRGYNEQFF.

The chain has TRBV4-1 and TRBJ1-3; D unresolved. The CDR3 loop spans 15 amino acids. Germline CDR1 reads MGHRA; CDR2 reads YSYEKL. V was pared by 0 bases and J by 5 bases, with 11 bases between. DNA of the CDR3: TGCGCCAGCAGCCAAGAGGAACAGAGTAGAAACACCATATATTTT. This gives the protein CASSQEEQSRNTIYF.

The chain has TRBV7-3 and TRBJ1-6; D is possibly TRBD1 (6 bases). Trimming removed 5 bases at V and 5 bases at J, with 13 bases between. Germline-derived CDR1 and CDR2 are SGHTA and FQGTGA. This CDR3 contains 15 residues. The CDR3 here is CASSKTGTDNSPLHF. CDR3 in DNA: TGTGCCAGCAGCAAAACAGGGACGGATAATTCACCCCTCCACTTT.

This clone was seen only once. This chain links TRBV5-1 with TRBJ2-1; 9 bases agree with TRBD2. This CDR3 is 13 amino acids long. The germline CDR1 and CDR2 sequences are SGHRS and YFSETQ. V lost 3 bases and J lost 12; bases outside the gene matches: 7. In DNA, the CDR3 is TGCGCCAGCAGCTACAGATTAGCGGGAGTGCAGTTCTTC. This sequence encodes CASSYRLAGVQFF.

The J gene is TRBJ1-1, the V gene TRBV7-9, with D possibly TRBD1 on 5 matching bases. Germline CDR1 reads SEHNR; CDR2 reads FQNEAQ (reference sequence). V gave up 1 base and J gave up 4 bases, with 7 bases separating them. The CDR3 is made up of 13 amino acids. CDR3 region: CASSLGTSTEAFF. The CDR3, as DNA: TGTGCCAGCAGCTTAGGGACAAGCACTGAAGCTTTCTTT. Drawing the rest from reference TRBV7-9 and TRBJ1-1, the complete variable domain is DTGVSQNPRHKITKRGQNVTFRCDPISEHNRLYWYRQTLGQGPEFLTYFQNEAQLEKSRLLSDRFSAERPKGSFSTLEIQRTEQGDSAMYLCASSLGTSTEAFFGQGTRLTVV.

This CDR3 reads CASTLGGKTEAFF. CDR3 bases: TGTGCCAGCACTCTTGGGGGGAAGACTGAAGCTTTCTTT. This chain uses TRBV2 with TRBJ1-1; possible D gene TRBD1, 5 bases. Trimming left V 7 bases short and J 5 bases short, with 14 bases between. Germline V CDR1 and CDR2: SNHLY, FYNNEI. The CDR3 is 13 residues long.

This clone has a single count. The rearrangement uses TRBV9 and TRBJ1-1, with TRBD1 as a possible D gene (5 bases). This CDR3 contains 12 residues. Trimming left V 3 bases short and J 10 bases short, with 13 bases between. Germline V CDR1 and CDR2: SGDLS, YYNGEE. The CDR3 reads CASSDRLGGAFF. In nucleotides, the CDR3 is TGTGCCAGCAGCGACCGGTTGGGGGGAGCTTTCTTT.

The J gene is TRBJ2-7, the V gene TRBV18, with 10 bases matching TRBD1. Per the germline V gene, CDR1 is KGHSH and CDR2 is LQKENI. The V gene end was trimmed by 6 bases and the J gene end by 6 bases; junction bases not matched to a gene: 14. The CDR3 is 16 residues long. The CDR3 loop is CASSQYRTGGSGEQYF. The CDR3 DNA sequence: TGTGCCAGCTCCCAGTACCGGACAGGGGGTTCAGGCGAGCAGTACTTC.

As to this clone: Additional DNA sequences in this sample encode the identical CDR3. This rearrangement joins TRBV7-9 to TRBJ2-7, with a tentative D call TRBD2 (5 bases). The CDR3 spans 13 residues. V was cut by 0 bases and J by 3 bases, with 6 bases left in between. Per germline, CDR1 SEHNR and CDR2 FQNEAQ (reference sequence). The CDR3 DNA reads as TGTGCCAGCAGCTTAGCGAGGGACTACGAGCAGTACTTC. Residues: CASSLARDYEQYF.

This chain links TRBV6-5 with TRBJ1-5; 8 bases are shared with TRBD1. Germline lookup yields CDR1 MNHEY and CDR2 SVGAGI. V was pared by 5 bases and J by 6 bases, with 6 bases of the junction left unmatched. There are 14 residues in the CDR3. The CDR3 DNA follows: TGTGCCAGCAGTCTCGGACAGGGAGGTCAGCCCCAGCATTTT. Translation gives CASSLGQGGQPQHF.

This chain connects TRBV14 to TRBJ2-4; tentatively, D is TRBD2 (5 bases). This CDR3 spans 13 amino acids. The V end lost 4 bases, the J end lost 2 bases, and 6 bases lay between the germline ends. Per the germline V gene, CDR1 is SGHDN and CDR2 is FVKESK. The CDR3 sequence: CASSPGTKNIQYF. CDR3 DNA: TGTGCCAGCAGCCCGGGAACCAAAAACATTCAGTACTTC.

V usage is TRBV5-6 and J usage is TRBJ1-1; TRBD1 is a possible D gene (5 bases). The germline CDR1 and CDR2 sequences are SGHDT and YYEEEE. The CDR3 has 11 residues. Trimming left V 4 bases short and J 8 bases short, with 9 bases between. CDR3 nucleotide sequence: TGTGCCAGCAGCCAGGGAACCGAAGCTTTCTTT. Residues: CASSQGTEAFF.

The rearrangement uses TRBV7-8 and TRBJ2-7; D gene uncertain. The CDR3 is 13 residues long. The germline CDR1 and CDR2 sequences are SGHVS and FQNEAQ. The germline V and J ends were trimmed by 1 base and 6 bases, with 10 bases remaining between them. CDR3: CASSLGLPGEQYF. The CDR3 nucleotides are TGTGCCAGCAGCTTAGGATTGCCCGGCGAGCAGTACTTC.

This clone was seen a single time. The chain carries TRBV19 and TRBJ2-3; TRBD2 matches 11 bases. CDR1 is LNHDA, CDR2 SQIVND, per germline (reference sequence). The CDR3 spans 15 residues. Trimming removed 3 bases from V and 4 bases from J; junction bases left unmatched: 3. CDR3 nucleotide sequence: TGTGCCAGTAGTATTCGTAGCGGGAGGGCAGATACGCAGTATTTT. Its protein is CASSIRSGRADTQYF. The full variable domain, rest sourced from reference TRBV19 and TRBJ2-3, is DGGITQSPKYLFRKEGQNVTLSCEQNLNHDAMYWYRQDPGQGLRLIYYSQIVNDFQKGDIAEGYSVSREKKESFPLTVTSAQKNPTAFYLCASSIRSGRADTQYFGPGTRLTVL.